The 21 T cell receptor beta chains given below trace back to one sample, sequenced in a study of tumor and adjacent non-tumor tissue in lung cancer. The library came from three nested PCR rounds adapted from ARM-PCR protocols. Each CDR3 protein is one row after TCRdb ran MiXCR on the multiplex PCR reads. The sample lists some 80,000 distinct CDR3 sequences; 80% to 90% were seen once. RNA was extracted from bulk tissue without any cell sorting. More than 3 cm separated this lung sample from the edge of the tumor. The specimen was distant non-tumor lung tissue. Receptors were obtained from a man aged 60-69 years with non-small cell lung cancer.

This clonotype was seen just once. One junction end does not reproduce the germline sequence, and a read error may be involved. This chain connects TRBV20-1 to TRBJ1-6; D is unclear. CDR1 is DFQATT and CDR2 is SNEGSKA in the germline V gene (reference sequence). The CDR3 is made up of 15 amino acids. CDR3 protein: CSTRARQGNNSLLHF. CDR3 sequence (DNA): TGCAGTACTAGAGCTAGACAAGGCAATAATTCACTCCTCCACTTT.

CDR3 amino acids: CSVEATSGRIQERQYF. DNA for the CDR3: TGCAGCGTTGAAGCGACTAGCGGGCGCATCCAAGAGAGACAGTACTTC. The genes are TRBV29-1 and TRBJ2-5; 10 bases fit TRBD2. Germline-derived CDR1 and CDR2 are SQVTM and ANQGSEA. Trimming cost V 1 base and J 11 bases; bases outside gene matches: 16. CDR3 length: 16 amino acids.

Concerning this clonotype: At one of its ends the junction is not consistent with the germline gene, which may arise from a read error. The chain links TRBV11-2 to TRBJ1-2; D might be TRBD1 (5 bases). The germline gives CDR1 SGHAT, CDR2 FQNNGV. CDR3 length: 13 residues. Here the CDR3 DNA reads TGTGCCAGCAGGGGGCCGCTGGACTATGCCTACACCTTC. Translating it yields CASRGPLDYAYTF.

Details on this clonotype: This could be a read error, since a much larger clone is one nucleotide away. This CDR3 reads CVSSDRDTDTQYF. DNA of the CDR3: TGTGTCAGCAGTGACAGGGACACAGATACGCAGTATTTT. V usage is TRBV6-4 and J usage is TRBJ2-3; 7 bases line up with TRBD1. Germline V gene lookup returns CDR1 MRHNA and CDR2 SNTAGT. The CDR3 spans 13 residues.

A note on this clonotype: The conserved final phenylalanine or tryptophan is absent from the CDR3, which likely points to a read error. The chain recombines TRBV5-6 with TRBJ1-1; possible D gene TRBD1, 6 bases. CDR1 is SGHDT and CDR2 is YYEEEE in the germline V gene. This CDR3 has 13 residues. The CDR3 DNA is TGTGCCAGCCGCTTGCTTCAGGACAGTGAAGCTTTCATT. It codes for CASRLLQDSEAFI.

The count of this clonotype is one. J is TRBJ2-3 and V is TRBV4-3; D unresolved. The V end lost 4 bases, the J end lost 15 bases, and 26 bases lay between the germline ends. In germline, CDR1 is LGHNA, CDR2 YSLEER. The CDR3 length is 15 residues. The DNA of the CDR3 is TGCGCCAGCAGCCCCGCTTGGCCTGGTCCAGATACCCACTATTTT. This codes for CASSPAWPGPDTHYF.

The chain recombines TRBV20-1 with TRBJ1-1; TRBD1 aligns across 8 bases. Germline lookup yields CDR1 DFQATT and CDR2 SNEGSKA (reference sequence). V shed 3 bases and J 13 bases; nucleotides not matched to a gene: 16. The CDR3 consists of 14 residues. For the CDR3, the DNA is TGCAGTGCTAGGGGTACAGGGGGTTGGACCGAAATTTTCTTT. It codes for CSARGTGGWTEIFF.

As for this clonotype: A junction end diverges from the germline sequence, so it may reflect a read error. The chain links TRBV11-2 to TRBJ2-1; TRBD2 matches 7 bases. The CDR3 has 14 amino acids. Germline V gives CDR1 SGHAT, CDR2 FQNNGV. The CDR3 loop is CANSGVGGYNEQFF. The CDR3 nucleotides read TGTGCCAACAGCGGGGTAGGAGGCTACAATGAGCAGTTCTTC.

For this clonotype: One end of the junction is discordant with germline, which a read error may explain. The chain links TRBV6-2 or TRBV6-3 to TRBJ2-7; tentative D call: TRBD2 (5 bases). CDR1 is MNHEY, CDR2 SVGEGT, per germline. The CDR3 spans 14 residues. The CDR3 protein is CASSFPLVSYERYF. The CDR3, as DNA: TGTGCCAGCAGTTTCCCACTAGTGTCATACGAGCGGTACTTC.

A few counts support this clonotype. As the CDR3 is not closed by the conserved phenylalanine or tryptophan, this likely results from a read error. This chain uses TRBV4-3 with TRBJ2-6; D gene uncertain. Germline CDR1 reads LGHNA; CDR2 reads YSLEER. This CDR3 is 16 amino acids long. The CDR3 DNA reads TGCGCCCGCAGCCAAGAGGCGGTATCTGGGGCCAACGTCCTGACTTTA. Protein sequence: CARSQEAVSGANVLTL.

The chain employs TRBV4-3 and TRBJ1-2, with 7 bases identical to TRBD1. J lost 3 bases, V lost 0 bases, and 10 bases had no gene match. Germline CDR1 reads LGHNA; CDR2 reads YSLEER. The CDR3 sequence is 17 residues long. CDR3 sequence reads: CASSQEGQSPSDYGYTF. The DNA of the CDR3 is TGCGCCAGCAGCCAAGAGGGACAGAGTCCATCGGACTATGGCTACACCTTC.

As for this clonotype: A read error may be the cause here, since a much bigger clone is one base away. This rearrangement joins TRBV10-2 to TRBJ2-2; maybe TRBD1 (5 bases). The CDR3 totals 14 residues. CDR1 and CDR2 from the germline V gene are WSHSY and SAAADI. V was clipped by 7 bases and J by 3 bases, with 12 bases between them. The CDR3, as DNA: TGCGCCAGCAAGCCAGGGTTGGACACCGGGGAGCTGTTTTTT. Translating it yields CASKPGLDTGELFF.

This clonotype was observed at least ten times. The V and J genes are TRBV11-2 and TRBJ2-1; tentative D call: TRBD2 (6 bases). Trimming removed 6 bases at V and 8 bases at J, with 26 bases between. CDR1 and CDR2 from the germline V gene are SGHAT and FQNNGV. The CDR3 spans 17 residues. The CDR3 sequence: CASSYWGVVLPGDEQFF. The CDR3 nucleotides read TGTGCCAGCAGTTACTGGGGAGTAGTCCTCCCGGGGGATGAGCAGTTCTTC.

A few counts support this clonotype. The chain joins TRBV28 to TRBJ2-7; D may be TRBD1 (5 bases). V was cut by 3 bases and J by 3 bases, with 9 bases left in between. Germline V gives CDR1 MDHEN, CDR2 SYDVKM. The CDR3 is 13 amino acids. The CDR3 protein is CASSFRQIYEQYF. CDR3 sequence (DNA): TGTGCCAGCAGTTTTCGACAGATCTACGAGCAGTACTTC.

As concerns this clonotype: A junction boundary mismatches the germline segment, possibly from a read error. CDR3 region: CASRSHTGAKNIQYF. In DNA form, the CDR3 reads TGTGCCAGCAGAAGCCATACAGGGGCCAAAAACATTCAATACTTC. V is TRBV7-2 and J is TRBJ2-4; 7 nucleotides line up with TRBD1. CDR1 and CDR2 (germline): SGHTA, FQGNSA. The CDR3 sequence is 15 residues long.

As concerns this clonotype: The junction does not match germline at one end; this may be a read error. The CDR3 DNA reads TGTCCCAGCAGTTACCTCTACCGGAACACTGAAGCTTTCTTT. The encoded protein is CPSSYLYRNTEAFF. The V call is TRBV6-2 or TRBV6-3, the J call TRBJ1-1; D not resolved. Germline V gene lookup returns CDR1 MNHEY and CDR2 SVGEGT. The CDR3 is made up of 14 amino acids.

As to this clonotype: The CDR3 does not close with the conserved phenylalanine or tryptophan, likely indicating a read error. The rearrangement uses TRBV6-5 and TRBJ1-5, with 9 bases lining up with TRBD1. Germline V gene data show CDR1 as MNHEY and CDR2 as SVGAGI. V shed 5 bases, J shed 0 bases, and the junction held 8 bases outside the gene matches. The CDR3 sequence is 17 residues long. Written as DNA, the CDR3 is TGTGCCAGCAGTAGGACAGGGGATGGCAATAGCAATCAGCCCCAGCATTCT. It codes for CASSRTGDGNSNQPQHS.

Worth noting for this clonotype: The junction departs from the called germline gene at one end, perhaps through a read error. This sequence joins TRBV4-2 and TRBJ2-5, with TRBD2 identical over 8 bases. This CDR3 has 16 residues. CDR1 and CDR2 from the germline V gene are LGHNA and YNFKEQ. The CDR3 region is CTSSREAGANQETQYF. CDR3 nucleotide sequence: TGCACCAGCAGCCGAGAAGCGGGGGCAAACCAAGAGACCCAGTACTTC.

Remarks on this clonotype: Germline is not matched at one junction end, which may reflect a read error. This chain joins TRBV11-1 and TRBJ2-5; TRBD1 matches 7 bases. The germline V gene has CDR1 SGHAT and CDR2 FQDESV (reference sequence). The CDR3 covers 15 residues. The CDR3 DNA is TGTACCAGCAGCCCCTTCGACAGGGTGAAGGAGACCCAGTACTTC. It translates to CTSSPFDRVKETQYF.

This clonotype has just a few counts. V is TRBV20-1 and J is TRBJ2-2; D is undetermined. CDR1 is DFQATT, CDR2 SNEGSKA, per germline (reference sequence). Trimming pared 0 bases from V and 5 bases from J, leaving 10 bases between. The CDR3 extends over 14 amino acids. For the CDR3, the DNA is TGCAGTGCTAGAGATATAGATTGGACCGGGGAGCTGTTTTTT. The encoded protein is CSARDIDWTGELFF.

The V call is TRBV29-1, the J call TRBJ2-7; 10 bases line up with TRBD1. The trim removed 5 bases at V and 11 bases at J, leaving 21 bases unmatched. The CDR3 runs to 16 residues. The germline CDR1 and CDR2 sequences are SQVTM and ANQGSEA. The CDR3 here is CSVQTRTGGEEDEEYF. The CDR3 bases are TGCAGCGTTCAAACCCGGACAGGGGGTGAAGAGGATGAGGAGTACTTC.